The present T cell receptor beta chain was sequenced within a study of shared clonotypes between healthy human individuals. Sequencing used immunoSEQ multiplex PCR; TCRdb keeps in-frame clones, though not all of them. The repertoire holds fewer than 1.8 million clones, with just under 99% as singletons. This clone was seen just once. What it binds is not known. Findings and caveats of the study: Larger estimated richness was generally recorded for naive subsets relative to memory subsets.

CDR1 and CDR2 from the germline V gene are SGHRS and YFSETQ. The length of the CDR3 is 12 residues. Trimming took off 2 bases at V and 6 bases at J, with 7 bases between the two ends. Sequenced: naive CD4+ T cells sorted from blood. As for subset: CD45RA+ positively selected. The chain is built from TRBV5-1 and TRBJ2-3, with D tentatively TRBD2 (5 bases). This receptor was taken from a man younger than 40 in good health. The DNA for the CDR3 is TGCGCCAGCAGCTTACTAGATGATACGCAGTATTTT. Translation gives CASSLLDDTQYF.